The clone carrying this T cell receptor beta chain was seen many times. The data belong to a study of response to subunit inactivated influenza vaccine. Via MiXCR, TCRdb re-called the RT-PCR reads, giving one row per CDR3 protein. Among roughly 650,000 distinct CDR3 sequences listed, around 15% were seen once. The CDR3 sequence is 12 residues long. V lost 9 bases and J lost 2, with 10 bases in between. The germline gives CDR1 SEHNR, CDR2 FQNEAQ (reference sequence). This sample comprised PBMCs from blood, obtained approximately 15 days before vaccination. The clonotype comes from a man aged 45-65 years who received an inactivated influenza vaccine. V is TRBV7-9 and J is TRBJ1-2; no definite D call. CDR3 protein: CASTTGNYGYTF. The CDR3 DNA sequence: TGTGCCAGTACGACTGGAAACTATGGCTACACCTTC.